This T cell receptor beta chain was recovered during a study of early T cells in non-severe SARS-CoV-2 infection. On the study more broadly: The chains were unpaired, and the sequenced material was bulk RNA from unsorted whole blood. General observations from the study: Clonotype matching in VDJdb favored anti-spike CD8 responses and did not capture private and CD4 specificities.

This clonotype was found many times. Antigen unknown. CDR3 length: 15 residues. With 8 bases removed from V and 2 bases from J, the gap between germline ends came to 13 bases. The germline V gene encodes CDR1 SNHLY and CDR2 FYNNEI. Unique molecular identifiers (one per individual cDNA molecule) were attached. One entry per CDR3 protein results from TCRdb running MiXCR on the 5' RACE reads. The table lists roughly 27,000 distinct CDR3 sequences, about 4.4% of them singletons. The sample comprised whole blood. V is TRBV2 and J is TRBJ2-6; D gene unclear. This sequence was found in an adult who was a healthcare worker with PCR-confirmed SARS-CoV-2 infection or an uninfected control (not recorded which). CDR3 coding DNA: TGTGCCAGCCGACGGCGAGAAGCTGGGGCCAACGTCCTGACTTTC. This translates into CASRRREAGANVLTF.